The TCR beta chain under discussion was sequenced for a study of Graves' ophthalmopathy and Graves' hyperthyroidism. Findings and caveats of the study: In predicting ophthalmopathy progression, the model reached 70.59% sensitivity and 72% to 80% specificity.

As the template, RNA transcripts were used to amplify TCR beta CDR3 regions. RT-PCR with HTBI primers came first, then second-round multiplex PCR. TCRdb reanalysed the multiplex PCR reads using MiXCR and keeps one entry per CDR3 protein. The profile shows hundreds of thousands of distinct CDR3 sequences, over 20% of them singletons. From germline, CDR1 is MNHEY and CDR2 SVGAGI. V was clipped by 0 bases and J by 5 bases; unmatched bases: 3. CDR3 length: 15 amino acids. In its sample, this clonotype was seen many times. Its target is unknown. Material: peripheral blood. The chain has TRBV6-5 and TRBJ2-5; 10 bases fit TRBD1. This clonotype was obtained from a woman between 18 and 29 years old with stable Graves' hyperthyroidism. CDR3 residues: CASSYSGQGLETQYF. The DNA for the CDR3 is TGTGCCAGCAGTTACTCGGGACAGGGGTTGGAGACCCAGTACTTC.